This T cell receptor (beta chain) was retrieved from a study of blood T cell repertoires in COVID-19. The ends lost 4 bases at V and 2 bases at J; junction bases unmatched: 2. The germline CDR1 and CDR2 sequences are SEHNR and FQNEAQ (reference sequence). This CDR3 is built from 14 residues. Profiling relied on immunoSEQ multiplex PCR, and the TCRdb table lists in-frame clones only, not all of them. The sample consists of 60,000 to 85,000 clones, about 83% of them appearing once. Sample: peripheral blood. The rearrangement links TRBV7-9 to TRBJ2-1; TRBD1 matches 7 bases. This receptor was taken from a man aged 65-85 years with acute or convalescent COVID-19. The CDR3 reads CASSSTGAYNEQFF. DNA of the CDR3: TGTGCCAGCAGCTCTACAGGGGCCTACAATGAGCAGTTCTTC.